Shown below are 23 T cell receptor beta chains from a single sample sequenced in a study of T-cell reconstitution after alpha-beta-depleted transplantation in children. During its preparation, the TCRbeta library received unique molecular identifiers. Using its own MiXCR run on the PCR reads, TCRdb lists one record per CDR3 protein. The sample records 450,000 to 500,000 distinct CDR3 sequences, around 12% being singletons. Specimen: PBMCs from the stem cell graft donor, collected from the stem cell graft. These receptors were collected from a human donor who donated a stem cell graft to a child with combined immunodeficiency.

This clonotype was counted between two and nine times. J is TRBJ1-4 and V is TRBV19; the D is unclear. V was shortened by 6 bases and J by 6 bases, with 14 bases between the two germline ends. Germline V gene data show CDR1 as LNHDA and CDR2 as SQIVND (reference sequence). The CDR3 spans 14 residues. The CDR3 DNA follows: TGTGCCAGTAGCCTCTGGAGCGGAGATGAAAAACTGTTTTTT. As protein: CASSLWSGDEKLFF.

At least ten counts were recorded for this clonotype. V is TRBV5-1 and J is TRBJ1-1, with 10 nucleotides matching TRBD1. Unmatched junction bases numbered 6, after V lost 3 bases and J lost 7 bases. CDR3 length equals 14 residues. Germline V gives CDR1 SGHRS, CDR2 YFSETQ. CDR3 region: CASSSQDRGSEAFF. DNA of the CDR3: TGCGCCAGCAGCTCTCAGGACAGGGGGAGTGAAGCTTTCTTT.

This clonotype has just a few counts. This chain links TRBV6-5 with TRBJ2-1; tentative D call: TRBD1 (6 bases). CDR3 size: 15 residues. Trimming stripped 4 bases from V and 6 bases from J, with 16 bases between. Looked up from germline, CDR1 is MNHEY and CDR2 is SVGAGI. The CDR3 DNA reads as TGTGCCAGCAGTTCCTCACAGGGTGAGGCCAATGAGCAGTTCTTC. Protein product: CASSSSQGEANEQFF.

This clonotype was seen only a few times. This chain joins TRBV5-1 and TRBJ1-2, with D unclear. V was clipped by 0 bases and J by 2 bases, with 14 bases between them. The CDR3 covers 16 residues. The germline V gene has CDR1 SGHRS and CDR2 YFSETQ. In nucleotides, the CDR3 is TGCGCCAGCAGCTTGGTGTGGCAGGTCCAAAACTATGGCTACACCTTC. Its translation is CASSLVWQVQNYGYTF.

V gene TRBV27 combines with J gene TRBJ2-1, with no clear D. From germline, CDR1 is MNHEY and CDR2 SMNVEV (reference sequence). The CDR3 loop spans 13 amino acids. V gave up 2 bases and J gave up 7 bases, with 9 bases separating them. CDR3 DNA: TGTGCCAGCAGTTTAGGGTCGAAAAATGAGCAGTTCTTC. Translating it yields CASSLGSKNEQFF.

This clonotype was counted ten times or more. This rearrangement joins TRBV15 to TRBJ2-5, with TRBD1 matching over 7 bases. This CDR3 comprises 13 residues. Germline CDR1 LNHNV, CDR2 YYDKDF (reference sequence). The V segment lost 3 bases and the J segment 3 bases; nucleotides outside the gene matches: 1. The CDR3: CATSSTGEETQYF. The CDR3 DNA follows: TGTGCCACCAGCAGTACAGGGGAAGAGACCCAGTACTTC.

This clonotype was picked up a small number of times. The V and J genes are TRBV12-3 or TRBV12-4 and TRBJ2-1, with 8 positions matching TRBD1. The CDR3 extends over 16 amino acids. V dropped 1 base and J dropped 1; count of bases not matched to a gene: 3. CDR3 DNA sequence: TGTGCCAGCAGTTTAGGGACAGGGTGGTCCTACAATGAGCAGTTCTTC. It is translated as CASSLGTGWSYNEQFF.

This sequence joins TRBV2 and TRBJ2-5; D gene ambiguous. Per the germline V gene, CDR1 is SNHLY and CDR2 is FYNNEI. Trimming shortened V by 7 bases and J by 5 bases, and 8 bases separated the two germline ends. The CDR3 spans 11 residues. The CDR3 coding sequence is TGTGCCAGCATTGTACGGGAGACCCAGTACTTC. It translates to CASIVRETQYF. Full variable domain (remainder filled in from reference TRBV2 and TRBJ2-5): EPEVTQTPSHQVTQMGQEVILRCVPISNHLYFYWYRQILGQKVEFLVSFYNNEISEKSEIFDDQFSVERPDGSNFTLKIRSTKLEDSAMYFCASIVRETQYFGPGTRLLVL.

This chain connects TRBV4-3 to TRBJ1-3; D remains ambiguous. Germline V gene data show CDR1 as LGHNA and CDR2 as YSLEER. This CDR3 is 16 amino acids long. V lost 0 bases and J 2 bases, leaving 11 bases between the germline ends. The CDR3 DNA reads as TGCGCCAGCAGCCAAGATCTTGGAGAGACTGGAAACACCATATATTTT. It translates to CASSQDLGETGNTIYF.

In its sample, this clonotype was seen many times. The rearrangement links TRBV6-5 to TRBJ2-2; D gene uncertain. CDR3 size: 12 residues. CDR1 and CDR2 from the germline V gene are MNHEY and SVGAGI. Trimming took 6 bases from V and 6 from J, leaving 8 bases between them. CDR3 nucleotides: TGTGCCAGCAGGCGTGGACCCGGGGAGCTGTTTTTT. Amino acids: CASRRGPGELFF.

The rearrangement uses TRBV3-1 and TRBJ1-1, with a possible D match to TRBD1 (6 bases). With 6 bases removed from V and 1 base from J, the gap between germline ends came to 33 bases. In germline, CDR1 is LGHDT, CDR2 YNNKEL (reference sequence). This CDR3 region has 21 residues. The CDR3 loop reads CASSPDRHRLLLPNQNTEAFF. The CDR3 DNA reads as TGTGCCAGCAGTCCCGACAGGCACCGTTTGCTTTTACCTAATCAGAACACTGAAGCTTTCTTT.

The V call is TRBV15, the J call TRBJ2-7, with no clear D. The CDR3 is 12 amino acids. Germline CDR1 and CDR2: LNHNV and YYDKDF (reference sequence). V was shortened by 0 bases and J by 7 bases, with 7 bases between the two germline ends. CDR3 loop: CATSRDRREQYF. As DNA, the CDR3 is TGTGCCACCAGCAGAGATCGGCGGGAGCAGTACTTC.

This clonotype was counted many times. The chain couples TRBV5-1 to TRBJ2-3; a possible D gene is TRBD2 (6 bases). Trimming left V 7 bases short and J 0 bases short, with 21 bases between. This CDR3 region has 17 residues. Germline V gene data show CDR1 as SGHRS and CDR2 as YFSETQ. CDR3 residues: CASSLGSSRESTDTQYF. The DNA of the CDR3 is TGCGCCAGCTCTCTTGGGTCTTCACGGGAGAGCACAGATACGCAGTATTTT. The full variable domain, its missing parts supplied by reference TRBV5-1 and TRBJ2-3, is KAGVTQTPRYLIKTRGQQVTLSCSPISGHRSVSWYQQTPGQGLQFLFEYFSETQRNKGNFPGRFSGRQFSNSRSEMNVSTLELGDSALYLCASSLGSSRESTDTQYFGPGTRLTVL.

This clonotype was counted between two and nine times. The chain uses TRBV10-3 and TRBJ2-7; a weak D match, TRBD1 (7 bases). With 4 bases removed from V and 1 base from J, the gap between germline ends came to 14 bases. Germline V gives CDR1 ENHRY, CDR2 SYGVKD. The CDR3 spans 15 residues. The CDR3 sequence is CAISGARGASYEQYF. The CDR3 DNA reads as TGTGCCATCAGTGGGGCCAGGGGGGCTTCCTACGAGCAGTACTTC.

In its sample, this clonotype was seen a few times. The chain recombines TRBV5-1 with TRBJ1-1, with D unresolved. V was cut by 1 base and J by 0 bases, with 10 bases left in between. This CDR3 contains 15 residues. Germline values: CDR1 SGHRS, CDR2 YFSETQ. The CDR3 is CASSLRVSLNTEAFF. CDR3 DNA: TGCGCCAGCAGCTTGAGGGTCAGCCTGAACACTGAAGCTTTCTTT.

CDR3 in amino acids: CASSRATIGTEAFF. As DNA, the CDR3 is TGTGCCAGCAGTCGGGCCACCATCGGGACTGAAGCTTTCTTT. V is TRBV7-8 and J is TRBJ1-1; D unclear. Germline V CDR1 and CDR2: SGHVS, FQNEAQ. The CDR3 covers 14 residues. The V gene lost 6 bases and the J gene lost 5 bases, with 16 bases spanning the gap.

At least ten counts were recorded for this clonotype. The rearrangement joins TRBV15 to TRBJ2-5, with unresolved D. V shed 0 bases and J shed 5 bases, with 13 bases lying between them. This CDR3 spans 15 amino acids. Germline-derived CDR1 and CDR2 are LNHNV and YYDKDF (reference sequence). The CDR3 bases are TGTGCCACCAGCAGAGATTTGCAGACCCAGGAGACCCAGTACTTC. Translated, it gives CATSRDLQTQETQYF. Full variable domain (remainder filled in from reference TRBV15 and TRBJ2-5): DAMVIQNPRYQVTQFGKPVTLSCSQTLNHNVMYWYQQKSSQAPKLLFHYYDKDFNNEADTPDNFQSRRPNTSFCFLDIRSPGLGDTAMYLCATSRDLQTQETQYFGPGTRLLVL.

This clonotype has a handful of counts. This may come from a read error, since a much larger clone is one base off. The chain has TRBV6-2 or TRBV6-3 and TRBJ2-2; D unresolved. The CDR3 sequence is 13 residues long. V lost 2 bases, J lost 3 bases, and 4 bases lay in between. Per the germline V gene, CDR1 is MNHEY and CDR2 is SVGEGT. CDR3 nucleotides: TGTGCCAGCAGTTACGGGTACACCGGGGAGCTGTTTTTT. Encoded protein: CASSYGYTGELFF.

The chain recombines TRBV11-1 with TRBJ2-1, with D perhaps TRBD1 (6 bases). Germline CDR1 reads SGHAT; CDR2 reads FQDESV (reference sequence). V was cut by 3 bases and J by 9 bases, with 15 bases left in between. This CDR3 is 14 amino acids long. CDR3 protein: CASSFRMVGGEQFF. For the CDR3, the DNA is TGTGCCAGCAGCTTTAGAATGGTAGGGGGTGAGCAGTTCTTC. Supplemented by reference TRBV11-1 and TRBJ2-1, the full variable domain reads EAEVAQSPRYKITEKSQAVAFWCDPISGHATLYWYRQILGQGPELLVQFQDESVVDDSQLPKDRFSAERLKGVDSTLKIQPAELGDSAMYLCASSFRMVGGEQFFGPGTRLTVL.

This clonotype was counted a few times. The rearrangement uses TRBV20-1 and TRBJ2-7; no reliable D call. The ends were cut back, 0 bases at V and 0 bases at J, with 12 bases in the middle. CDR3 size: 15 residues. Germline V lookup: CDR1 DFQATT, CDR2 SNEGSKA (reference sequence). CDR3 in DNA: TGCAGTGCTAGAGACGGCCAGTCGAGCTCCTACGAGCAGTACTTC. Its translation: CSARDGQSSSYEQYF.

This clonotype showed up just a few times. The chain combines TRBV7-2 with TRBJ2-5; 9 positions agree with TRBD2. Germline lookup yields CDR1 SGHTA and CDR2 FQGNSA. V shed 4 bases, J shed 5 bases, and the junction held 5 bases outside the gene matches. The CDR3 runs to 14 residues. The CDR3 reads CASSSQRGAETQYF. The CDR3 DNA reads as TGTGCCAGCAGCTCCCAGCGGGGGGCGGAGACCCAGTACTTC.

This clonotype was detected a few times. The chain has TRBV29-1 and TRBJ2-7; 7 bases line up with TRBD2. The length of the CDR3 is 13 residues. V shed 4 bases and J 2 bases; nucleotides not matched to a gene: 5. The V gene's germline CDR1 is SQVTM and CDR2 ANQGSEA. CDR3 coding DNA: TGCAGCGTTGGAGGCGGGAGCACCTACGAGCAGTACTTC. This gives the protein CSVGGGSTYEQYF.

This clonotype appeared many times. The CDR3 reads CASSLGGEAISNQPQHF. CDR3 nucleotide sequence: TGTGCCAGCAGTTTAGGAGGGGAGGCGATAAGCAATCAGCCCCAGCATTTT. The V call is TRBV12-3 or TRBV12-4, the J call TRBJ1-5, with D possibly TRBD1 on 5 matching bases. This CDR3 comprises 17 residues. V was cut by 1 base and J by 1 base, with 14 bases left in between.